Listed below are T cell receptor beta chains from one sample, sequenced in a study of cytomegalovirus exposure and HLA in healthy donors. Method: immunoSEQ multiplex PCR; TCRdb's copy keeps in-frame clones and lacks some. The sample has 75,000 to 95,000 clones, 70% to 80% seen once. Input material: PBMCs. These receptors came from a man aged 45-60 years in good health and CMV-seronegative. Both conserved end residues are part of each CDR3. Each record gives: J gene, V gene, clone size, D gene, CDR3 protein, CDR3 DNA. The D gene is left open where the match is weak. Only part of the rows carry a size: once, few, many, or a class if the clone is expanded.

j_gene: TRBJ2-2; v_gene: TRBV27; abundance: -; d_gene: TRBD1; CDR3aa: CASSSGTGWYTGELFF; CDR3nt: TGTGCCAGCAGTTCCGGGACAGGGTGGTACACCGGGGAGCTGTTTTTT
j_gene: TRBJ2-7; v_gene: TRBV10-3; abundance: -; d_gene: TRBD1; CDR3aa: CAIVKQGTYEQYF; CDR3nt: TGTGCCATCGTTAAACAGGGGACCTACGAGCAGTACTTC
j_gene: TRBJ2-7; v_gene: TRBV2; abundance: -; d_gene: TRBD2; CDR3aa: CASSEGRGEYEQYF; CDR3nt: TGTGCCAGCAGTGAAGGTCGGGGGGAATACGAGCAGTACTTC
j_gene: TRBJ1-2; v_gene: TRBV4-1; abundance: -; d_gene: TRBD1; CDR3aa: CASSQDVRTGFSDGYTF; CDR3nt: TGCGCCAGCAGCCAAGACGTAAGGACAGGGTTTAGCGATGGCTACACCTTC
j_gene: TRBJ2-2; v_gene: TRBV4-2; abundance: -; d_gene: TRBD2; CDR3aa: CASSRASGGRNTGELFF; CDR3nt: TGTGCCAGCAGCCGCGCTAGCGGGGGGCGGAACACCGGGGAGCTGTTTTTT
j_gene: TRBJ1-4; v_gene: TRBV6-6; abundance: few; d_gene: -; CDR3aa: CASSYGTRDEKLFF; CDR3nt: TGTGCCAGCAGTTACGGGACAAGGGATGAAAAACTGTTTTTT
j_gene: TRBJ2-3; v_gene: TRBV28; abundance: once; d_gene: TRBD2; CDR3aa: CASTSRVAGEVDTQYF; CDR3nt: TGTGCCAGCACGTCCCGGGTAGCGGGGGAGGTAGATACGCAGTATTTT
j_gene: TRBJ1-3; v_gene: TRBV10-3; abundance: few; d_gene: -; CDR3aa: CAISSDIASGNTIYF; CDR3nt: TGTGCCATCAGTTCGGACATTGCCTCTGGAAACACCATATATTTT
j_gene: TRBJ1-4; v_gene: TRBV28; abundance: once; d_gene: -; CDR3aa: CASTTAGTGRGEKLFF; CDR3nt: TGTGCCAGCACCACGGCTGGTACAGGGAGGGGTGAAAAACTGTTTTTT
j_gene: TRBJ2-3; v_gene: TRBV6-5; abundance: -; d_gene: -; CDR3aa: CASSSGRAFRTDTQYF; CDR3nt: TGTGCCAGCAGTTCTGGGCGGGCATTTAGAACAGATACGCAGTATTTT
j_gene: TRBJ1-1; v_gene: TRBV2; abundance: -; d_gene: -; CDR3aa: CASKLGNTEAFF; CDR3nt: TGTGCCAGCAAACTAGGGAACACTGAAGCTTTCTTT
j_gene: TRBJ2-7; v_gene: TRBV7-9; abundance: few; d_gene: TRBD1; CDR3aa: CASSLLTGVSSYEQYF; CDR3nt: TGTGCCAGCAGCTTACTAACAGGGGTCAGCTCCTACGAGCAGTACTTC
j_gene: TRBJ2-2; v_gene: TRBV6-5; abundance: few; d_gene: -; CDR3aa: CASSPYTGELFF; CDR3nt: TGTGCCAGCAGTCCCTACACCGGGGAGCTGTTTTTT
j_gene: TRBJ1-3; v_gene: TRBV11-2; abundance: once; d_gene: TRBD1; CDR3aa: CASSYGDRNSGNTIYF; CDR3nt: TGTGCCAGCAGCTACGGGGACAGGAACTCTGGAAACACCATATATTTT
j_gene: TRBJ2-3; v_gene: TRBV25-1; abundance: once; d_gene: -; CDR3aa: CASSGQGTDTQYF; CDR3nt: TGTGCCAGCAGTGGGCAGGGCACAGATACGCAGTATTTT
j_gene: TRBJ1-2; v_gene: TRBV27; abundance: -; d_gene: -; CDR3aa: CASSTLPGVGYTF; CDR3nt: TGTGCCAGCAGTACCCTCCCAGGGGTTGGCTACACCTTC
j_gene: TRBJ2-6; v_gene: TRBV18; abundance: -; d_gene: TRBD2; CDR3aa: CASSPSSGTGFSGANVLTF; CDR3nt: TGTGCCAGCTCACCAAGTAGCGGGACGGGCTTCTCTGGGGCCAACGTCCTGACTTTC
j_gene: TRBJ1-5; v_gene: TRBV18; abundance: -; d_gene: TRBD1; CDR3aa: CASSPLTGVQPQHF; CDR3nt: TGTGCCAGCTCACCGTTAACAGGGGTTCAGCCCCAGCATTTT
j_gene: TRBJ2-3; v_gene: TRBV11-2; abundance: -; d_gene: -; CDR3aa: CASSPGLGRFTDTQYF; CDR3nt: TGTGCCAGCAGCCCGGGACTGGGTCGGTTTACAGATACGCAGTATTTT
j_gene: TRBJ1-3; v_gene: TRBV7-9; abundance: few; d_gene: TRBD1; CDR3aa: CASSWLGGQGFSGNTIYF; CDR3nt: TGTGCCAGCAGCTGGCTGGGCGGACAGGGGTTTTCTGGAAACACCATATATTTT
j_gene: TRBJ2-7; v_gene: TRBV25-1; abundance: -; d_gene: -; CDR3aa: CASSDPTVYEQYF; CDR3nt: TGTGCCAGCAGTGATCCGACAGTCTACGAGCAGTACTTC
j_gene: TRBJ2-1; v_gene: TRBV2; abundance: -; d_gene: -; CDR3aa: CASSEEQGREQFF; CDR3nt: TGTGCCAGCAGTGAAGAACAGGGTCGTGAGCAGTTCTTC
j_gene: TRBJ1-2; v_gene: TRBV5-6; abundance: -; d_gene: -; CDR3aa: CASSTRTGIYGYTF; CDR3nt: TGTGCCAGCAGCACCCGAACAGGGATCTATGGCTACACCTTC
j_gene: TRBJ2-7; v_gene: TRBV2; abundance: -; d_gene: -; CDR3aa: CASSEMGGPQYEQYF; CDR3nt: TGTGCCAGCAGTGAAATGGGGGGGCCGCAGTACGAGCAGTACTTC
j_gene: TRBJ1-1; v_gene: TRBV30; abundance: once; d_gene: -; CDR3aa: CAWRQRMNTEAFF; CDR3nt: TGTGCCTGGAGACAGCGGATGAACACTGAAGCTTTCTTT
j_gene: TRBJ1-4; v_gene: TRBV14; abundance: -; d_gene: TRBD1; CDR3aa: CASSQQGAGEKLFF; CDR3nt: TGTGCCAGCAGCCAACAGGGGGCTGGGGAAAAACTGTTTTTT
j_gene: TRBJ1-4; v_gene: TRBV4-1; abundance: few; d_gene: TRBD1; CDR3aa: CASSQTGAEGSEKLFF; CDR3nt: TGCGCCAGCAGCCAAACAGGGGCGGAAGGTAGTGAAAAACTGTTTTTT
j_gene: TRBJ1-2; v_gene: TRBV5-4; abundance: -; d_gene: TRBD1; CDR3aa: CASSLPGQVYGYTF; CDR3nt: TGTGCCAGCAGCTTGCCGGGACAGGTCTATGGCTACACCTTC
j_gene: TRBJ2-5; v_gene: TRBV7-2; abundance: -; d_gene: TRBD2; CDR3aa: CASSPRGRGMDQETQYF; CDR3nt: TGTGCCAGCAGCCCCCGCGGGCGGGGGATGGACCAAGAGACCCAGTACTTC
j_gene: TRBJ2-3; v_gene: TRBV18; abundance: -; d_gene: -; CDR3aa: CASSPDIGASPDTQYF; CDR3nt: TGTGCCAGCTCACCGGATATTGGAGCGAGTCCAGATACGCAGTATTTT
j_gene: TRBJ2-1; v_gene: TRBV28; abundance: -; d_gene: TRBD2; CDR3aa: CASSLAGTSGGQSYNEQFF; CDR3nt: TGTGCCAGCAGTTTAGCCGGGACTAGCGGGGGCCAATCCTACAATGAGCAGTTCTTC
j_gene: TRBJ2-7; v_gene: TRBV4-2; abundance: -; d_gene: TRBD1; CDR3aa: CASSQDRDRGTEQYF; CDR3nt: TGTGCCAGCAGCCAAGACCGGGACAGGGGTACCGAGCAGTACTTC
j_gene: TRBJ2-7; v_gene: TRBV11-2; abundance: -; d_gene: -; CDR3aa: CASSLRGFGGSYEQYF; CDR3nt: TGTGCCAGCAGCTTACGGGGTTTTGGAGGGTCCTACGAGCAGTACTTC
j_gene: TRBJ2-1; v_gene: TRBV27; abundance: -; d_gene: TRBD2; CDR3aa: CASSPLAGGLFEQFF; CDR3nt: TGTGCCAGCAGCCCACTAGCGGGGGGGCTGTTTGAGCAGTTCTTC
j_gene: TRBJ2-7; v_gene: TRBV4-3; abundance: -; d_gene: -; CDR3aa: CASSQVPGSSYEQYF; CDR3nt: TGCGCCAGCAGCCAAGTCCCGGGGTCCTCCTACGAGCAGTACTTC
j_gene: TRBJ1-5; v_gene: TRBV29-1; abundance: -; d_gene: -; CDR3aa: CSVAPGGGQPQHF; CDR3nt: TGCAGCGTTGCTCCGGGGGGTGGACAGCCCCAGCATTTT
j_gene: TRBJ2-3; v_gene: TRBV19; abundance: -; d_gene: -; CDR3aa: CASSDRPTDTQYF; CDR3nt: TGTGCCAGTAGCGACAGGCCCACAGATACGCAGTATTTT
j_gene: TRBJ1-1; v_gene: TRBV10-3; abundance: -; d_gene: -; CDR3aa: CAISGHSNTEAFF; CDR3nt: TGTGCCATCAGTGGACACTCGAACACTGAAGCTTTCTTT
j_gene: TRBJ2-1; v_gene: TRBV18; abundance: -; d_gene: -; CDR3aa: CASSPGGQGAYNEQFF; CDR3nt: TGTGCCAGCTCACCAGGAGGGCAGGGGGCCTACAATGAGCAGTTCTTC
j_gene: TRBJ2-5; v_gene: TRBV5-4; abundance: -; d_gene: TRBD2; CDR3aa: CASSSRGLAVQETQYF; CDR3nt: TGTGCCAGCAGCTCAAGGGGACTAGCGGTCCAAGAGACCCAGTACTTC
j_gene: TRBJ2-3; v_gene: TRBV20-1; abundance: -; d_gene: -; CDR3aa: CSARAVDTQYF; CDR3nt: TGCAGTGCTAGAGCGGTGGATACGCAGTATTTT
j_gene: TRBJ2-3; v_gene: TRBV6-5; abundance: -; d_gene: -; CDR3aa: CASRSRTENTDTQYF; CDR3nt: TGTGCCAGCAGGTCACGGACAGAAAACACAGATACGCAGTATTTT
j_gene: TRBJ2-1; v_gene: TRBV7-2; abundance: -; d_gene: TRBD2; CDR3aa: CASSTTSGGTSYNEQFF; CDR3nt: TGTGCCAGCAGCACCACTAGCGGGGGGACCTCCTACAATGAGCAGTTCTTC
j_gene: TRBJ2-3; v_gene: TRBV7-9; abundance: -; d_gene: -; CDR3aa: CASSLAKYSGTDTQYF; CDR3nt: TGTGCCAGCAGCTTAGCGAAGTATAGTGGCACAGATACGCAGTATTTT
j_gene: TRBJ2-3; v_gene: TRBV20-1; abundance: -; d_gene: -; CDR3aa: CSAPRVDTQYF; CDR3nt: TGCAGTGCCCCCCGGGTAGATACGCAGTATTTT
j_gene: TRBJ2-7; v_gene: TRBV6-5; abundance: -; d_gene: TRBD2; CDR3aa: CASSYSTGTSPHEQYF; CDR3nt: TGTGCCAGCAGTTACTCGACCGGGACTAGCCCCCACGAGCAGTACTTC
j_gene: TRBJ1-2; v_gene: TRBV7-2; abundance: few; d_gene: TRBD1; CDR3aa: CASARTGDPANYGYTF; CDR3nt: TGTGCCAGCGCGAGAACAGGGGATCCAGCTAACTATGGCTACACCTTC
j_gene: TRBJ2-3; v_gene: TRBV6-1; abundance: -; d_gene: -; CDR3aa: CASSESGAGRVADTQYF; CDR3nt: TGTGCCAGCAGTGAAAGCGGTGCAGGTAGGGTTGCAGATACGCAGTATTTT
j_gene: TRBJ1-1; v_gene: TRBV4-1; abundance: -; d_gene: TRBD1; CDR3aa: CASSHGQGDPRGAFF; CDR3nt: TGCGCCAGCAGCCATGGACAGGGGGACCCCCGTGGAGCTTTCTTT
j_gene: TRBJ1-1; v_gene: TRBV11-2; abundance: -; d_gene: -; CDR3aa: CASSSGHSNTEAFF; CDR3nt: TGTGCCAGCAGCTCGGGACACTCGAACACTGAAGCTTTCTTT
j_gene: TRBJ2-5; v_gene: TRBV6-6; abundance: few; d_gene: -; CDR3aa: CASSYSEYQETQYF; CDR3nt: TGTGCCAGCAGTTACTCGGAGTACCAAGAGACCCAGTACTTC
j_gene: TRBJ2-3; v_gene: TRBV7-3; abundance: -; d_gene: TRBD2; CDR3aa: CASSPGLPLGGDTQYF; CDR3nt: TGTGCCAGCAGCCCGGGCCTGCCTCTGGGGGGGGATACGCAGTATTTT
j_gene: TRBJ1-6; v_gene: TRBV18; abundance: -; d_gene: -; CDR3aa: CASSRSSYNSPLHF; CDR3nt: TGTGCCAGCTCAAGGAGCTCCTATAATTCACCCCTCCACTTT
j_gene: TRBJ2-3; v_gene: TRBV4-2; abundance: -; d_gene: -; CDR3aa: CASSSEADTQYF; CDR3nt: TGTGCCAGCAGCTCTGAGGCAGATACGCAGTATTTT
j_gene: TRBJ2-1; v_gene: TRBV5-1; abundance: -; d_gene: TRBD2; CDR3aa: CASSRSVGAGGHRDEQFF; CDR3nt: TGCGCCAGCAGCCGGTCCGTCGGCGCGGGGGGGCATAGAGATGAGCAGTTCTTC
j_gene: TRBJ1-2; v_gene: TRBV7-2; abundance: -; d_gene: -; CDR3aa: CASSLAVRGAGGYTF; CDR3nt: TGTGCCAGCAGCTTAGCCGTACGGGGTGCAGGTGGCTACACCTTC
j_gene: TRBJ1-6; v_gene: TRBV7-2; abundance: -; d_gene: -; CDR3aa: CASSPRRGGFSNSPLHF; CDR3nt: TGTGCCAGCAGCCCCCGCAGGGGTGGTTTTTCTAATTCACCCCTCCACTTT
j_gene: TRBJ1-1; v_gene: TRBV5-1; abundance: -; d_gene: -; CDR3aa: CASSYQGNTEAFF; CDR3nt: TGCGCCAGCAGTTATCAGGGGAACACTGAAGCTTTCTTT
j_gene: TRBJ2-5; v_gene: TRBV5-4; abundance: -; d_gene: TRBD1; CDR3aa: CASSRTGQDSQETQYF; CDR3nt: TGTGCCAGCAGCAGGACAGGGCAGGACTCACAAGAGACCCAGTACTTC